This passage covers 27 T cell receptor beta chains from one sample sequenced in a study of blood T cell repertoires in COVID-19. The table came from immunoSEQ multiplex PCR; TCRdb's copy has only in-frame clones and leaves some out. Here the sample spans about 42,000 clones, roughly nine tenths being singletons. The sequencing input was peripheral blood. These receptors were taken from a human donor in a cohort sampled during active COVID-19.

The CDR3 sequence is CAWREYTYEQYF. DNA for the CDR3: TGTGCCTGGAGGGAGTATACCTACGAGCAGTACTTC. This rearrangement joins TRBV30 to TRBJ2-7, with unresolved D. This CDR3 has 12 amino acids. V lost 3 bases and J lost 2, with 8 bases in between. Germline CDR1 GTSNPN, CDR2 SVGIG (reference sequence).

The chain has TRBV5-1 and TRBJ2-1; weak D call: TRBD1 (6 bases). The CDR3 has 14 residues. CDR1 is SGHRS and CDR2 is YFSETQ in the germline V gene. Trimming shortened V by 6 bases and J by 4 bases, and 14 bases separated the two germline ends. The CDR3 reads CASTSTDRYNEQFF. The CDR3 DNA reads TGCGCCAGCACTTCAACGGACAGATACAATGAGCAGTTCTTC.

This clone was seen only once. The chain employs TRBV29-1 and TRBJ1-2; TRBD1 aligns across 7 bases. The germline CDR1 and CDR2 sequences are SQVTM and ANQGSEA. This CDR3 has 15 amino acids. With 6 bases clipped from V and 0 bases from J, the junction kept 10 bases outside the gene matches. CDR3 sequence: CSVPTVQGPNYGYTF. The CDR3 nucleotides read TGCAGCGTCCCGACCGTACAGGGGCCTAACTATGGCTACACCTTC.

The V call is TRBV6-5, the J call TRBJ2-7; 7 bases agree with TRBD1. Germline CDR1 MNHEY, CDR2 SVGAGI. Germline trimming cut 0 bases from V and 3 bases from J; bases unmatched to any gene: 5. CDR3 length equals 15 residues. The CDR3 DNA follows: TGTGCCAGCAGTTACTCGTGGGACAGCCACTACGAGCAGTACTTC. This gives the protein CASSYSWDSHYEQYF.

V is TRBV7-8 and J is TRBJ2-2; D is unresolved. There are 14 residues in the CDR3. Germline V gives CDR1 SGHVS, CDR2 FQNEAQ. The V and J ends lost 6 bases and 4 bases respectively, with 12 bases between them. The CDR3: CASRVAETTGELFF. The CDR3 DNA is TGTGCCAGCAGGGTGGCGGAAACCACCGGGGAGCTGTTTTTT.

This clone was picked up a small number of times. The CDR3 DNA reads as TGTGCCAGCAGCCAAGATCCGGCAGGATACTATGGCTACACCTTC. Protein sequence: CASSQDPAGYYGYTF. This chain uses TRBV4-2 with TRBJ1-2; no definite D call. V dropped 0 bases and J dropped 3 bases, with 11 bases sitting between them. The CDR3 consists of 15 residues. Germline-derived CDR1 and CDR2 are LGHNA and YNFKEQ.

As DNA, the CDR3 is TGTGCCAGCAGACGGGTGAACACTGAAGCTTTCTTT. Its protein product is CASRRVNTEAFF. V gene TRBV2 combines with J gene TRBJ1-1; D unresolved. In germline, CDR1 is SNHLY, CDR2 FYNNEI. This CDR3 is built from 12 residues. V lost 6 bases and J lost 0, with 5 bases in between.

This chain connects TRBV7-2 to TRBJ2-5; D remains unclear. The CDR3 extends over 14 amino acids. Germline CDR1 is SGHTA and CDR2 is FQGNSA. V lost 5 bases, J lost 1 base, and 11 bases lay in between. CDR3 sequence (DNA): TGTGCCAGCAGCCTTACGACGGGCCAAGAGACCCAGTACTTC. Protein sequence: CASSLTTGQETQYF.

The chain carries TRBV4-3 and TRBJ1-6, with D perhaps matching TRBD1 (6 bases). Deletions cut 4 bases from V and 10 bases from J, with 17 bases between. Germline loops: CDR1 LGHNA, CDR2 YSLEER. This CDR3 comprises 15 residues. The CDR3 is CASSRDVQQGSPLHF. The DNA for the CDR3 is TGCGCCAGCAGCCGTGATGTCCAACAGGGATCACCCCTCCACTTT.

This sequence joins TRBV7-8 and TRBJ1-1; D not resolved. The germline V gene encodes CDR1 SGHVS and CDR2 FQNEAQ. CDR3 length: 14 residues. V was clipped by 1 base and J by 8 bases, with 14 bases between them. The CDR3 bases are TGTGCCAGCAGCTTAGTATTCGGGGATCCCGAAGCTTTCTTT. Its translation is CASSLVFGDPEAFF. The full variable domain, rest sourced from reference TRBV7-8 and TRBJ1-1, is GAGVSQSPRYKVAKRGQDVALRCDPISGHVSLFWYQQALGQGPEFLTYFQNEAQLDKSGLPSDRFFAERPEGSVSTLKIQRTQQEDSAVYLCASSLVFGDPEAFFGQGTRLTVV.

V and J are TRBV5-1 and TRBJ2-3, with D possibly TRBD1 on 5 matching bases. The CDR3 runs 15 residues. The V end was cut by 3 bases, the J end by 3 bases, with 14 bases between. CDR1 and CDR2 from the germline V gene are SGHRS and YFSETQ. CDR3 in amino acids: CASSYQGPATDTQYF. DNA of the CDR3: TGCGCCAGCAGCTACCAGGGTCCGGCGACAGATACGCAGTATTTT.

The V gene is TRBV7-9, the J gene TRBJ1-2; possible D gene TRBD1, 5 bases. V was cut by 3 bases and J by 4 bases, with 21 bases left in between. The CDR3 has 17 residues. Germline CDR1 reads SEHNR; CDR2 reads FQNEAQ (reference sequence). The CDR3 DNA follows: TGTGCCAGCAGCTTGGACCAGGGACTGAGGGGACTCTATGGCTACACCTTC. It translates to CASSLDQGLRGLYGYTF.

This rearrangement joins TRBV29-1 to TRBJ1-1; a weak D match, TRBD1 (5 bases). This CDR3 is 12 amino acids long. Germline V gives CDR1 SQVTM, CDR2 ANQGSEA. Trimming removed 5 bases at V and 4 bases at J, with 11 bases between. The CDR3 here is CSVKGWGTEAFF. The CDR3, as DNA: TGCAGCGTTAAGGGGTGGGGCACTGAAGCTTTCTTT.

This clone was recorded only once. The chain links TRBV6-2 or TRBV6-3 to TRBJ1-2, with TRBD1 as a possible D gene (5 bases). Germline assignment: CDR1 MNHEY and CDR2 SVGEGT. The ends were cut back, 2 bases at V and 8 bases at J, with 18 bases in the middle. The CDR3 has 15 amino acids. The CDR3 coding sequence is TGTGCCAGCAGTTACGATCGTCGGGCCACAGGAGGCTACACCTTC. Protein sequence: CASSYDRRATGGYTF.

V is TRBV4-2 and J is TRBJ2-7; 7 nucleotides align to TRBD2. The CDR3 is 16 residues long. CDR1 is LGHNA, CDR2 YNFKEQ, per germline. The trim removed 1 base at V and 0 bases at J, leaving 6 bases unmatched. The CDR3 loop reads CASSQGRGLSSYEQYF. In nucleotides, the CDR3 is TGTGCCAGCAGCCAAGGGCGGGGACTAAGCTCCTACGAGCAGTACTTC.

This clone has a handful of counts. The V and J genes are TRBV6-2 or TRBV6-3 and TRBJ1-5; D perhaps matches TRBD1 (5 bases). The CDR3 covers 14 residues. Trimming left V 5 bases short and J 3 bases short, with 11 bases between. Per germline, CDR1 MNHEY and CDR2 SVGEGT. CDR3 amino acids: CASSVGLINQPQHF. The CDR3 region has the DNA TGTGCCAGCAGTGTGGGGCTTATCAATCAGCCCCAGCATTTT.

The chain has TRBV7-9 and TRBJ1-1; 8 bases align to TRBD1. V lost 2 bases and J lost 4; bases outside the gene matches: 0. CDR1 and CDR2 (germline): SEHNR, FQNEAQ (reference sequence). The CDR3 length is 13 residues. CDR3 sequence reads: CASSLQGATEAFF. The CDR3 DNA sequence: TGTGCCAGCAGCTTACAGGGGGCCACTGAAGCTTTCTTT.

This rearrangement joins TRBV2 to TRBJ1-1; tentatively, D is TRBD1 (6 bases). The length of the CDR3 is 13 residues. CDR1 SNHLY and CDR2 FYNNEI come from the germline V gene. V lost 0 bases, J lost 11 bases, and 13 bases lay in between. The CDR3 reads CASSEATGPGAFF. In nucleotides, the CDR3 is TGTGCCAGCAGTGAAGCTACAGGGCCCGGGGCTTTCTTT.

The chain has TRBV6-5 and TRBJ1-2, with D tentatively TRBD1 (5 bases). The V gene's germline CDR1 is MNHEY and CDR2 SVGAGI. The CDR3 consists of 13 residues. With 7 bases removed from V and 2 bases from J, the gap between germline ends came to 11 bases. Here the CDR3 DNA reads TGTGCCAGCACCGGAGGGGAGAACTATGGCTACACCTTC. Translation gives CASTGGENYGYTF.

This clone was observed a single time. The V and J genes are TRBV10-3 and TRBJ1-2; 9 bases match TRBD1. Germline CDR1 ENHRY, CDR2 SYGVKD. Germline trimming cut 6 bases from V and 6 bases from J; bases unmatched to any gene: 5. The CDR3 runs to 13 residues. CDR3 sequence (DNA): TGTGCCATCAGCCGGGACAGGGAGCATGGCTACACCTTC. Amino acids: CAISRDREHGYTF.

The CDR3 is CASSQSASGGASDTQYF. The CDR3 nucleotides read TGCGCCAGCAGCCAATCAGCTAGCGGGGGGGCATCAGATACGCAGTATTTT. This chain joins TRBV4-3 and TRBJ2-3; 12 bases align to TRBD2. The ends lost 2 bases at V and 4 bases at J; junction bases unmatched: 7. The CDR3 runs 17 residues. Germline CDR1 LGHNA, CDR2 YSLEER.

The chain recombines TRBV6-5 with TRBJ2-7, with 7 positions matching TRBD1. V lost 6 bases and J lost 3; bases outside the gene matches: 5. The CDR3 totals 13 residues. In germline, CDR1 is MNHEY, CDR2 SVGAGI. The CDR3 bases are TGTGCCAGCAGCAAACGACAGGGCTACGAGCAGTACTTC. The encoded protein is CASSKRQGYEQYF.

This chain links TRBV19 with TRBJ1-2, with D perhaps matching TRBD1 (6 bases). Between the trimmed V and J ends, which lost 4 bases and 6 bases, there was a span of 12 bases. There are 13 residues in the CDR3. Looked up from germline, CDR1 is LNHDA and CDR2 is SQIVND (reference sequence). The CDR3 sequence is CASSKRWTDGYTF. CDR3 sequence (DNA): TGTGCCAGTAGTAAGCGGTGGACAGATGGCTACACCTTC. Supplemented by reference TRBV19 and TRBJ1-2, the full variable domain reads DGGITQSPKYLFRKEGQNVTLSCEQNLNHDAMYWYRQDPGQGLRLIYYSQIVNDFQKGDIAEGYSVSREKKESFPLTVTSAQKNPTAFYLCASSKRWTDGYTFGSGTRLTVV.

The chain combines TRBV5-1 with TRBJ1-1; D gene ambiguous. V dropped 0 bases and J dropped 1 base, with 7 bases sitting between them. Germline CDR1 reads SGHRS; CDR2 reads YFSETQ. The CDR3 covers 14 residues. CDR3 loop: CASSLDLRNTEAFF. The CDR3 DNA is TGCGCCAGCAGCTTGGACCTAAGGAACACTGAAGCTTTCTTT. Variable domain in full (rest from reference TRBV5-1 and TRBJ1-1): KAGVTQTPRYLIKTRGQQVTLSCSPISGHRSVSWYQQTPGQGLQFLFEYFSETQRNKGNFPGRFSGRQFSNSRSEMNVSTLELGDSALYLCASSLDLRNTEAFFGQGTRLTVV.

The V call is TRBV13, the J call TRBJ1-2; tentatively, D is TRBD1 (6 bases). Germline V CDR1 and CDR2: PRHDT, FYEKMQ (reference sequence). V lost 1 base and J lost 5, with 8 bases in between. The CDR3 is made up of 13 amino acids. In DNA form, the CDR3 reads TGTGCCAGCAGCTTAGAGGGGACATATGGCTACACCTTC. It encodes CASSLEGTYGYTF. Filled out from reference TRBV13 and TRBJ1-2, the complete variable domain reads AAGVIQSPRHLIKEKRETATLKCYPIPRHDTVYWYQQGPGQDPQFLISFYEKMQSDKGSIPDRFSAQQFSDYHSELNMSSLELGDSALYFCASSLEGTYGYTFGSGTRLTVV.

This clone was detected only once. The rearrangement joins TRBV27 to TRBJ1-2; the D is unclear. V was pared by 0 bases and J by 4 bases, with 12 bases between. Per the germline V gene, CDR1 is MNHEY and CDR2 is SMNVEV (reference sequence). The CDR3 has 15 amino acids. The CDR3 DNA follows: TGTGCCAGCAGTTTATCCCCGGGATTGGGCTATGGCTACACCTTC. It yields the protein CASSLSPGLGYGYTF.

This clone has a single count. The J gene is TRBJ2-1, the V gene TRBV29-1, with D perhaps matching TRBD2 (6 bases). This CDR3 spans 14 amino acids. The germline V gene encodes CDR1 SQVTM and CDR2 ANQGSEA. V was trimmed by 2 bases and J by 5 bases, leaving 13 bases between them. The CDR3 region has the DNA TGCAGCGTTGAACCCTTGGGGGGTAACAATGAGCAGTTCTTC. It encodes CSVEPLGGNNEQFF.